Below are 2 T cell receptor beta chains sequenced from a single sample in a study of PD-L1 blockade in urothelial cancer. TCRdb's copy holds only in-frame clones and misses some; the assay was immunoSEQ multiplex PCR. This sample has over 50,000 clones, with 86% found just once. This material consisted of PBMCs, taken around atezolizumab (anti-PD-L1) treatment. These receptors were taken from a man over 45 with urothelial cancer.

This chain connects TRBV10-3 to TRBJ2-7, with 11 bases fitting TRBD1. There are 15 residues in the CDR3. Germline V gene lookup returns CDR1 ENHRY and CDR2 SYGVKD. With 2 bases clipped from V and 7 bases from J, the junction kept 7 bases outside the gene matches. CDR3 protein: CAISEAGQGAGEQYF. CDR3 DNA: TGTGCCATCAGTGAGGCCGGACAGGGGGCGGGAGAGCAGTACTTC.

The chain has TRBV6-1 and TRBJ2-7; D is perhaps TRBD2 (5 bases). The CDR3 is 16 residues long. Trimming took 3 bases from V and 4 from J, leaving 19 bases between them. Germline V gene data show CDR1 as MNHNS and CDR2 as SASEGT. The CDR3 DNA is TGTGCCAGCAGTGAGGAAACGGTGGGAGATTGGTACGAGCAGTACTTC. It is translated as CASSEETVGDWYEQYF.